This TCR beta chain is drawn from a study of control samples from healthy donors and cancer patients. TCRdb keeps only in-frame clones here, not all; method: immunoSEQ multiplex PCR. The table includes 100,000 to 150,000 clones, over 85% detected once. This receptor was obtained from a man aged 45-65 years with head and neck cancer. The sample was PBMCs.

The CDR3 protein is CASTHGPNYEQYF. DNA of the CDR3: TGTGCCAGCACCCACGGACCAAACTACGAGCAGTACTTC. The V and J genes are TRBV27 and TRBJ2-7; D gene uncertain. The CDR3 runs to 13 residues. The germline V gene encodes CDR1 MNHEY and CDR2 SMNVEV (reference sequence). Trimming left V 7 bases short and J 3 bases short, with 13 bases between.